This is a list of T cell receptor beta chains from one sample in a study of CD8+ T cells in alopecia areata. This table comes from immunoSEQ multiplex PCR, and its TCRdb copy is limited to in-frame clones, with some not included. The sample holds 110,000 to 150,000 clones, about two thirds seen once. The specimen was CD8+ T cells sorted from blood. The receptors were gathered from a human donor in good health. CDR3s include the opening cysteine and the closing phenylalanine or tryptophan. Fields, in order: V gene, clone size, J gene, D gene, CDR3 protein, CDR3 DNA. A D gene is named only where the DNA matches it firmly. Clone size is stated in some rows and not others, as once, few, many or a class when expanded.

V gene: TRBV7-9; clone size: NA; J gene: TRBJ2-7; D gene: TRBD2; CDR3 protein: CASSSLTSAYEQYF; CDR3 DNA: TGTGCCAGCAGCTCCCTGACTAGCGCTTACGAGCAGTACTTC
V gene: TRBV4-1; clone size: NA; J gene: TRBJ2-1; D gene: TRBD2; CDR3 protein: CASSQDHQAGPYNEQFF; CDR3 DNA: TGCGCCAGCAGCCAAGATCATCAAGCGGGACCCTACAATGAGCAGTTCTTC
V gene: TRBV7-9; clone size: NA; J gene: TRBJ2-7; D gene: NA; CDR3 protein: CASSRTGDVHEQYF; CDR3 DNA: TGTGCCAGCAGCCGTACCGGTGACGTCCACGAGCAGTACTTC
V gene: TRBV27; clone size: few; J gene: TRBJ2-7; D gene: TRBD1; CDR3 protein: CASKGQGYEQYF; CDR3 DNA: TGTGCCAGCAAGGGACAGGGCTACGAGCAGTACTTC
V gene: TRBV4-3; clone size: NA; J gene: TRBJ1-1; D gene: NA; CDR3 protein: CASSQAVSAEAFF; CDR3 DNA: TGCGCCAGCAGCCAAGCCGTGTCCGCTGAAGCTTTCTTT
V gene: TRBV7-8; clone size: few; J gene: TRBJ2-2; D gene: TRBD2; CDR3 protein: CASSAGLVVNTGELFF; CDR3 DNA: TGTGCCAGCAGCGCCGGACTAGTGGTTAACACCGGGGAGCTGTTTTTT
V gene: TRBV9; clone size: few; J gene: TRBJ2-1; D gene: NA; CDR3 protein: CASSVGGGNEQFF; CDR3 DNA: TGTGCCAGCAGCGTAGGTGGGGGGAATGAGCAGTTCTTC
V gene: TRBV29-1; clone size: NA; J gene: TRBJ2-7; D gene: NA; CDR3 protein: CSVEDTSASYEQYF; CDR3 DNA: TGCAGCGTTGAAGACACGTCAGCCTCCTACGAGCAGTACTTC
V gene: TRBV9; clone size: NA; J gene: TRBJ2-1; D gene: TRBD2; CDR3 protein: CASSLAGIMSDEQFF; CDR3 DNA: TGTGCCAGCAGCCTAGCGGGAATCATGAGCGATGAGCAGTTCTTC
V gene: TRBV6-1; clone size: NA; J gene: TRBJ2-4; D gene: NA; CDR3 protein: CASRDSRENIQYF; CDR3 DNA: TGTGCCAGCAGGGACTCGAGGGAAAACATTCAGTACTTC
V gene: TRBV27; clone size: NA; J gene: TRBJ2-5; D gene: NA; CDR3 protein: CASSLNGIQETQYF; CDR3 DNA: TGTGCCAGCAGTTTGAACGGAATCCAAGAGACCCAGTACTTC
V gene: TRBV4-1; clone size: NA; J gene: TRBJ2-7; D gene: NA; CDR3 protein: CASSQDPVAIAGNSYEQYF; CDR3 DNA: TGCGCCAGCAGCCAAGATCCGGTGGCTATTGCGGGAAACTCCTACGAGCAGTACTTC
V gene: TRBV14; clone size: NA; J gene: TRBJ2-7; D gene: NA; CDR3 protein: CASSQDWLYEQYF; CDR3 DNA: TGTGCCAGCAGCCAAGATTGGCTCTACGAGCAGTACTTC
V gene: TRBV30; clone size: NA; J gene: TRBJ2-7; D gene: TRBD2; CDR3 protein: CAWSVPGLAGGGPHYEQYF; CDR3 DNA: TGTGCCTGGAGTGTACCGGGACTAGCGGGAGGGGGGCCCCACTACGAGCAGTACTTC
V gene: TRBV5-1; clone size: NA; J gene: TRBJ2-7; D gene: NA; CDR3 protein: CASSLETDIIYEQYF; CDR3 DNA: TGCGCCAGCAGCTTGGAGACAGATATCATTTACGAGCAGTACTTC
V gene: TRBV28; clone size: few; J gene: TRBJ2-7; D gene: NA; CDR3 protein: CASSLRTGEAYEQYF; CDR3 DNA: TGTGCCAGCAGTTTACGAACAGGGGAGGCCTACGAGCAGTACTTC
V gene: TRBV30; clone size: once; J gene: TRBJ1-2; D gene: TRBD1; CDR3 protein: CAWSVRGGDSYF; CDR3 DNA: TGTGCCTGGAGTGTACGGGGAGGGGACAGCTACTTC
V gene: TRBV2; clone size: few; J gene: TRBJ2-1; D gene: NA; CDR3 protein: CASSEGVNEQFF; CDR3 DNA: TGTGCCAGCAGTGAAGGCGTTAATGAGCAGTTCTTC
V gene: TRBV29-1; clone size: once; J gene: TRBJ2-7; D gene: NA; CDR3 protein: CSSSTGNSYEQYF; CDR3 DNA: TGCAGCTCCTCGACAGGCAACTCCTACGAGCAGTACTTC
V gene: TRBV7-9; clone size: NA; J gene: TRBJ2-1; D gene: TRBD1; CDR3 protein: CASSPVTGSEQFF; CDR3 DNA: TGTGCCAGCAGCCCCGTGACAGGGAGTGAGCAGTTCTTC